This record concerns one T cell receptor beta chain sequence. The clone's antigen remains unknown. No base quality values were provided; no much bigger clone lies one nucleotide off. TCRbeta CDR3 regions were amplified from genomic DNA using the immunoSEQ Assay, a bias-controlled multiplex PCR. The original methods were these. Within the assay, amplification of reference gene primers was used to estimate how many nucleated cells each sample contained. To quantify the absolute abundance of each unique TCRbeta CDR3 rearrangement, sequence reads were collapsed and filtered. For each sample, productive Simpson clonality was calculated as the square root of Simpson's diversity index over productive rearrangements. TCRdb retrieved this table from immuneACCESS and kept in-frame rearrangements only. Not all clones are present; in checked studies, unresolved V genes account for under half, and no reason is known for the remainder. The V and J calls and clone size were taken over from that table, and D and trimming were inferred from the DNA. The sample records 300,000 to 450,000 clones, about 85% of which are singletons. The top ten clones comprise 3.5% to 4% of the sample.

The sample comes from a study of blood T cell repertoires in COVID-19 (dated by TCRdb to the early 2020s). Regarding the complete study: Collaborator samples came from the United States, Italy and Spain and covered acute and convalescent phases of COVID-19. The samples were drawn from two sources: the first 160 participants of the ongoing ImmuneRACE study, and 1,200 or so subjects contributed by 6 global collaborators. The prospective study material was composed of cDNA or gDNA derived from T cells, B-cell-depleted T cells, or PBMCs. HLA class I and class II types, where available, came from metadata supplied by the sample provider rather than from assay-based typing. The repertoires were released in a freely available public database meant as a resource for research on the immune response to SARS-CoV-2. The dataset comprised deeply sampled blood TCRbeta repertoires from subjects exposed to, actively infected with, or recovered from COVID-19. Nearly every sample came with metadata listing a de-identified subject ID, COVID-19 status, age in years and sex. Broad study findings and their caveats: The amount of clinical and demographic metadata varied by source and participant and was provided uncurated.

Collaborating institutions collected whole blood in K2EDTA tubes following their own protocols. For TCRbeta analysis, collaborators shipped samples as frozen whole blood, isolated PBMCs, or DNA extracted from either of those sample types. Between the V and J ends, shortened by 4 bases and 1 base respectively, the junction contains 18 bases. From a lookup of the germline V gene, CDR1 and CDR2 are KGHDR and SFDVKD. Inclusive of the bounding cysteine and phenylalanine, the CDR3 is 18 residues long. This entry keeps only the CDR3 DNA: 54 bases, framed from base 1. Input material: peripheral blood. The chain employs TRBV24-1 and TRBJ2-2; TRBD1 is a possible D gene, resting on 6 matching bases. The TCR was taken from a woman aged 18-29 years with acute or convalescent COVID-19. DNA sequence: TGTGCCACCAGTGACGGGGCAGGGGACATGGAGAACACCGGGGAGCTGTTTTTT. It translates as CATSDGAGDMENTGELFF.